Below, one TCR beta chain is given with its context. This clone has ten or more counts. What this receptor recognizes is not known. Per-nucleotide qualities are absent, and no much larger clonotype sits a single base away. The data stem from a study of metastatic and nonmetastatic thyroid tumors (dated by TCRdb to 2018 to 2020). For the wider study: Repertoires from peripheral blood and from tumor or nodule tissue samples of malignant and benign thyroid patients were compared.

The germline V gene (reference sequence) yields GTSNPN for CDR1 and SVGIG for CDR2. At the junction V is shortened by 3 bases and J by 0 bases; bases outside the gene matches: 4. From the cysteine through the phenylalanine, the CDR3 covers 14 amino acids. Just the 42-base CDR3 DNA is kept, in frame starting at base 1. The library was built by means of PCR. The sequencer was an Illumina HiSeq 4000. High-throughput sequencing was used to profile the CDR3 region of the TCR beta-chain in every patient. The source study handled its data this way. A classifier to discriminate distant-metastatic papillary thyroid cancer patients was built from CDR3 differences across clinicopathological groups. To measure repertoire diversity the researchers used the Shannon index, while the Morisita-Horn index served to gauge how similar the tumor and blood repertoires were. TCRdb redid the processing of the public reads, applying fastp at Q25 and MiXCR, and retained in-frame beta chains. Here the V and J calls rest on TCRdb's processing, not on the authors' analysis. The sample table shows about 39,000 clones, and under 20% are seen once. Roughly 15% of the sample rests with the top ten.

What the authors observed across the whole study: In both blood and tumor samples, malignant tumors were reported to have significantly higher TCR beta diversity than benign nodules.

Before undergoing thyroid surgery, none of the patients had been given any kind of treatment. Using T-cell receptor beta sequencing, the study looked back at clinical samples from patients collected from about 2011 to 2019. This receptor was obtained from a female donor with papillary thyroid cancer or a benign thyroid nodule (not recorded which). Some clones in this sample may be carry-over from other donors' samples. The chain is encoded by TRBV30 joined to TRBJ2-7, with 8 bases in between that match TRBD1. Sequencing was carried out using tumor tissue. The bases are TGTGCCTGGAGGTGGGACAGGAACTCCTACGAGCAGTACTTC. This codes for CAWRWDRNSYEQYF.